Following are 28 T cell receptor beta chains from one sample sequenced in a study of metastatic and nonmetastatic thyroid tumors. The entire patient cohort was treatment-naive prior to thyroid surgery. TCRdb re-called clones via MiXCR from the PCR reads. The sample carries some 29,000 clones, approximately 16% recorded once. Sequenced: blood. These receptors originate from a female donor with papillary thyroid cancer or a benign thyroid nodule (not recorded which). Some clones in this sample may be carry-over from other donors' samples.

Notes on this clone: A much larger clone differs from this one at a single base, so this may be a read error. Other DNA sequences in the sample encode the same CDR3. The genes are TRBV15 and TRBJ2-7; D gene ambiguous. The CDR3 spans 14 residues. Germline CDR1 is LNHNV and CDR2 is YYDKDF (reference sequence). The CDR3 is CAASPGTAPYEQYF. DNA of the CDR3: TGTGCCGCCAGTCCTGGTACAGCCCCCTACGAGCAGTACTTC.

The rearrangement joins TRBV11-2 to TRBJ2-1; 7 nucleotides line up with TRBD2. The CDR3 consists of 15 residues. Germline CDR1 reads SGHAT; CDR2 reads FQNNGV. V was clipped by 4 bases and J by 5 bases; unmatched bases: 8. The DNA of the CDR3 is TGTGCCAGCAGCTGGGGGGAGGGCGTCCACAATGAGCAGTTCTTC. It codes for CASSWGEGVHNEQFF.

This clone was counted ten times or more. V usage is TRBV10-2 and J usage is TRBJ2-7, with 11 bases identical to TRBD2. The CDR3 spans 14 residues. Trimming cost V 7 bases and J 6 bases; bases outside gene matches: 8. Per the germline V gene, CDR1 is WSHSY and CDR2 is SAAADI. The CDR3 coding sequence is TGCGCCAGCAAAAGGACTAGCGGGTATGCCGAGCAGTACTTC. Translated, it gives CASKRTSGYAEQYF.

By proportion, this clone is medium-sized. The chain combines TRBV20-1 with TRBJ1-6; 9 bases fit TRBD1. The germline CDR1 and CDR2 sequences are DFQATT and SNEGSKA (reference sequence). The CDR3 loop spans 15 amino acids. V shed 4 bases and J 5 bases; nucleotides not matched to a gene: 6. For the CDR3, the DNA is TGCAGTGCTACCACAGGGGGCTTAAATAATTCACCCCTCCACTTT. Amino acid sequence: CSATTGGLNNSPLHF.

This clone came up many times. The chain links TRBV6-1 to TRBJ2-7; TRBD2 matches at 9 bases. J was trimmed by 13 bases and V by 6 bases; bases with no gene match: 13. This CDR3 region has 13 residues. CDR1 and CDR2 (germline): MNHNS, SASEGT. CDR3 amino acids: CASRTELAGSFYF. The CDR3 nucleotides read TGTGCCAGCAGGACCGAACTAGCGGGTTCTTTCTACTTC.

This clone was seen at least ten times. V is TRBV28 and J is TRBJ1-2; no clear D gene. The CDR3 sequence is 11 residues long. Trimming removed 5 bases at V and 6 bases at J, with 7 bases between. Germline CDR1 MDHEN, CDR2 SYDVKM. CDR3 residues: CASSVPNGYTF. CDR3 bases: TGTGCCAGCAGTGTGCCGAATGGCTACACCTTC.

This clone was detected only a few times. Mismatch with germline at one junction end may stem from a read error. The chain is built from TRBV6-1 and TRBJ2-1; weak D call: TRBD2 (5 bases). Germline V gene data show CDR1 as MNHNS and CDR2 as SASEGT. The CDR3 has 11 residues. The CDR3 loop reads CASSVIWRYLF. The CDR3 region has the DNA TGTGCCAGCAGTGTTATCTGGAGGTACCTTTTC.

This clone was seen many times. The chain links TRBV20-1 to TRBJ2-5; TRBD1 aligns across 7 bases. Germline V gives CDR1 DFQATT, CDR2 SNEGSKA (reference sequence). The CDR3 covers 12 residues. V trimming: 5 bases; J trimming: 4 bases; junction bases outside the gene matches: 4. CDR3 nucleotide sequence: TGCAGTGCTGGGAGACAGGGAGAGACCCAGTACTTC. This sequence encodes CSAGRQGETQYF.

The CDR3 DNA is TGTGCCAGCAGTGTATACCGTGAAGCTTTCTTT. This sequence encodes CASSVYREAFF. The chain employs TRBV28 and TRBJ1-1; D is unresolved. CDR3 size: 11 residues. Germline loops: CDR1 MDHEN, CDR2 SYDVKM. Trimming took 5 bases from V and 7 from J, leaving 8 bases between them.

This clone was picked up many times. This may stem from a read error, because a much larger clone lies one nucleotide away. The chain couples TRBV11-1 to TRBJ2-3, with 7 positions matching TRBD2. The J segment lost 1 base and the V segment lost 10 bases, leaving 14 bases of the junction unmatched. CDR3 size: 16 residues. CDR1 SGHAT and CDR2 FQDESV come from the germline V gene (reference sequence). CDR3 region: CAIEVRAGTGTDTQYF. The DNA of the CDR3 is TGTGCCATCGAAGTCAGAGCGGGGACCGGCACAGATACGCAGTATTTT.

The table lists this clone with many counts. The V gene is TRBV12-5, the J gene TRBJ2-2, with D hard to call. The V end was cut by 5 bases, the J end by 5 bases, with 9 bases between. CDR1 and CDR2 (germline): LGHNT, FRNRAP. This CDR3 is 13 amino acids long. The chain's CDR3 is CASGIQVTGELFF. The CDR3, as DNA: TGTGCTAGTGGTATTCAGGTTACCGGGGAGCTGTTTTTT.

Relative to its sample, this clone is medium-sized. The chain uses TRBV27 and TRBJ2-7; 10 bases are a match to TRBD2. This CDR3 contains 16 residues. Looked up from germline, CDR1 is MNHEY and CDR2 is SMNVEV (reference sequence). Trimming cost V 4 bases and J 0 bases; bases outside gene matches: 6. The CDR3 spells CASSSPRTSGSYEQYF. CDR3 DNA sequence: TGTGCCAGCAGTTCCCCAAGGACTAGCGGCTCCTACGAGCAGTACTTC.

This clone showed up just a few times. The CDR3 nucleotides are TGTGCCAGCACTCCCAGACAGGGGGCAGAGACCCAGTACTTC. It is translated as CASTPRQGAETQYF. This chain links TRBV12-3 or TRBV12-4 with TRBJ2-5, with TRBD1 matching over 10 bases. After removal of 7 bases from V and 4 bases from J, the junction contained 6 bases not matched to a gene. This CDR3 is built from 14 residues.

This clone showed up just once. The chain links TRBV20-1 to TRBJ2-3, with 9 bases fitting TRBD1. CDR1 and CDR2 from the germline V gene are DFQATT and SNEGSKA (reference sequence). Trimming cost V 5 bases and J 2 bases; bases outside gene matches: 5. The CDR3 has 14 residues. CDR3 in amino acids: CSAPGTGITDTQYF. CDR3 DNA sequence: TGCAGTGCTCCCGGGACAGGGATCACAGATACGCAGTATTTT.

In its sample, this clone was seen many times. The chain carries TRBV28 and TRBJ1-4; 12 nucleotides align to TRBD1. Germline trimming cut 6 bases from V and 8 bases from J; bases unmatched to any gene: 10. Germline CDR1 reads MDHEN; CDR2 reads SYDVKM. The CDR3 is 16 residues long. CDR3 DNA sequence: TGTGCCAGCAGACCCTACTCCGGGACAGGGGGCGAAAAACTGTTTTTT. It encodes CASRPYSGTGGEKLFF.

This clone was detected ten times or more. The V and J genes are TRBV3-1 and TRBJ1-2; no clear D gene. Germline CDR1 is LGHDT and CDR2 is YNNKEL (reference sequence). The CDR3 runs to 14 residues. V shed 2 bases and J shed 8 bases, with 15 bases lying between them. The CDR3 bases are TGTGCCAGCAGCCAAAATCAGAACGAGGACGGCTACACCTTC. Translating it yields CASSQNQNEDGYTF.

With regard to this clone: It may be a read error: a sequence one base away is much more abundant. The V call is TRBV14, the J call TRBJ2-5; D gene ambiguous. V was trimmed by 0 bases and J by 14 bases, leaving 19 bases between them. Germline-derived CDR1 and CDR2 are SGHDN and FVKESK. The CDR3 spans 14 residues. The CDR3 DNA is TGTGCCAGCAGCCAAGATACCTCTTGGAGCGCTGAATACTTC. Protein product: CASSQDTSWSAEYF.

This clone was observed at least ten times. The chain uses TRBV20-1 and TRBJ2-4; 10 bases fit TRBD2. Germline V lookup: CDR1 DFQATT, CDR2 SNEGSKA (reference sequence). The CDR3 runs to 16 residues. V lost 6 bases and J lost 6; bases outside the gene matches: 14. In nucleotides, the CDR3 is TGCAGTGCCCCGCCCTTCCTAGCGGGAGAGACAAACATTCAGTACTTC. Protein: CSAPPFLAGETNIQYF.

Ten or more counts support this clone. This chain joins TRBV19 and TRBJ2-6; D not certain. Germline V gene lookup returns CDR1 LNHDA and CDR2 SQIVND (reference sequence). Between the trimmed V and J ends, which lost 7 bases and 0 bases, there was a span of 10 bases. This CDR3 is 15 amino acids long. Here the CDR3 DNA reads TGTGCCAGTAATCTCGGCAGCTCTGGGGCCAACGTCCTGACTTTC. This codes for CASNLGSSGANVLTF.

This clone was recorded many times. The chain carries TRBV5-1 and TRBJ1-1; 12 positions agree with TRBD1. There are 17 residues in the CDR3. The V gene's germline CDR1 is SGHRS and CDR2 YFSETQ. Germline trimming cut 0 bases from V and 0 bases from J; bases unmatched to any gene: 3. For the CDR3, the DNA is TGCGCCAGCAGCTTGGGGGGGACAGGGGGCATGAACACTGAAGCTTTCTTT. This sequence encodes CASSLGGTGGMNTEAFF.

This clone was recorded many times. A single base separates this from a much larger clone, so it may be a read error. The chain recombines TRBV20-1 with TRBJ2-1; 7 nucleotides agree with TRBD1. The CDR3 spans 14 residues. The J segment lost 6 bases and the V segment lost 5 bases, leaving 10 bases of the junction unmatched. Germline assignment: CDR1 DFQATT and CDR2 SNEGSKA (reference sequence). The CDR3 reads CSAGETGRVNEQFF. The CDR3, as DNA: TGCAGTGCTGGCGAGACAGGGAGAGTCAATGAGCAGTTCTTC.

As regards this clone: It may be a read error: a sequence one base away is much more abundant. The genes are TRBV7-9 and TRBJ2-5, with 9 bases identical to TRBD2. Germline V gene data show CDR1 as SEHNR and CDR2 as FQNEAQ (reference sequence). After removal of 7 bases from V and 1 base from J, the junction contained 13 bases not matched to a gene. CDR3 length equals 17 residues. This chain's CDR3 is CASIPRWGGRGQETQYF. The CDR3 bases are TGTGCCAGCATCCCCCGGTGGGGCGGGAGGGGCCAAGAGACCCAGTACTTC.

In its sample, this clone was seen many times. The chain combines TRBV5-4 with TRBJ2-7, with D perhaps TRBD1 or TRBD2 (5 bases each). CDR3 length: 16 amino acids. CDR1 is SGHNT and CDR2 is YYREEE in the germline V gene (reference sequence). With 0 bases removed from V and 4 bases from J, the gap between germline ends came to 17 bases. The CDR3, as DNA: TGTGCCAGCAGCTTGGAGGGAGCCCGAGGGGTGTACGAGCAGTACTTC. Protein: CASSLEGARGVYEQYF. Supplemented by reference TRBV5-4 and TRBJ2-7, the full variable domain reads ETGVTQSPTHLIKTRGQQVTLRCSSQSGHNTVSWYQQALGQGPQFIFQYYREEENGRGNFPPRFSGLQFPNYSSELNVNALELDDSALYLCASSLEGARGVYEQYFGPGTRLTVT.

Many counts were recorded for this clone. The CDR3 bases are TGTGCCAGCAGCTTAGCGCCTGGGTCCCAGAGCGCTTTCTTT. This encodes CASSLAPGSQSAFF. This chain links TRBV7-9 with TRBJ1-1; D gene unclear. Germline CDR1 SEHNR, CDR2 FQNEAQ (reference sequence). This CDR3 spans 14 amino acids. V shed 0 bases and J shed 11 bases, with 16 bases lying between them.

This clone was recorded at least ten times. The rearrangement uses TRBV28 and TRBJ1-5, with a possible D match to TRBD1 (5 bases). Between the trimmed V and J ends, which lost 7 bases and 3 bases, there was a span of 10 bases. Germline V gene lookup returns CDR1 MDHEN and CDR2 SYDVKM. This CDR3 region has 13 residues. Here the CDR3 reads CASIRGDNQPQHF. CDR3 coding DNA: TGTGCCAGCATTAGGGGTGACAATCAGCCCCAGCATTTT.

This clone was counted many times. CDR3 protein: CASSLSTSGGYF. The CDR3 DNA reads TGTGCCAGCAGCTTATCCACTAGCGGGGGGTATTTT. V usage is TRBV11-2 and J usage is TRBJ2-3; 11 bases are a match to TRBD2. Germline assignment: CDR1 SGHAT and CDR2 FQNNGV. V was clipped by 2 bases and J by 14 bases; unmatched bases: 3. The CDR3 spans 12 residues.

This clone was seen ten or more times. The V call is TRBV11-2, the J call TRBJ2-6; D is unresolved. Germline CDR1 SGHAT, CDR2 FQNNGV. The length of the CDR3 is 18 residues. Trimming shortened V by 0 bases and J by 4 bases, and 16 bases separated the two germline ends. Here the CDR3 reads CASSLDLGWGSGANVLTF. The CDR3 nucleotides read TGTGCCAGCAGCTTAGATCTAGGTTGGGGATCCGGGGCCAACGTCCTGACTTTC.

This clone was counted many times. The chain recombines TRBV28 with TRBJ2-6; D remains unclear. V was trimmed by 6 bases and J by 2 bases, leaving 8 bases between them. The V gene's germline CDR1 is MDHEN and CDR2 SYDVKM. This CDR3 region has 14 residues. The CDR3 DNA is TGTGCCAGCAGAACGGCCACTGGGGCCAACGTCCTGACTTTC. It yields the protein CASRTATGANVLTF.